This TCR beta chain was identified during a study of blood T cell repertoires in COVID-19 (dated by TCRdb to 2018 to 2020). Notes on the research overall: The collaborator samples originated in the United States, Italy and Spain and spanned the acute and convalescent phases of COVID-19. Where available, HLA class I and class II types were taken from metadata supplied by the sample provider and were not determined by assay-based typing. The repertoires were released in a freely available public database intended as a resource for research on the immune response to SARS-CoV-2. Deeply sampled blood TCRbeta repertoires from subjects exposed to, actively infected with, or recovered from COVID-19 were included in the dataset. The material from the prospective study consisted of cDNA or gDNA derived from T cells, B-cell-depleted T cells, or PBMCs. Nearly every sample came with metadata listing a de-identified subject ID, COVID-19 status, age in years and sex. The samples were drawn from the first 160 participants of the ongoing ImmuneRACE study and from 1,200 or so subjects provided by 6 global collaborators.

The full study reports these points: Clinical and demographic metadata were provided uncurated, with the amount varying by source and participant.

One collaborating source in Seattle enrolled patients while the patients were actively infected and followed the patients over time throughout the course of disease. Each collaborating institution followed its own protocols to collect whole blood in K2EDTA tubes. Collaborator samples were shipped for TCRbeta analysis as frozen whole blood, isolated PBMCs, or DNA extracted from either sample type. CDR1 and CDR2, looked up from the germline V gene, are LGHNA and YNFKEQ. Taken from cysteine to phenylalanine, the CDR3 has 17 residues. Just the 51-base CDR3 DNA is kept, in frame starting at base 1. Trimming leaves V shorter by 4 bases and J shorter by 1 base, with the junction holding 9 bases beyond the gene matches. TCRbeta CDR3 regions were amplified from genomic DNA by means of the immunoSEQ Assay, a bias-controlled multiplex PCR. Concerning the study's data processing: Nucleated cell counts per sample were estimated from amplification of reference gene primers within the assay. Sequence reads were collapsed and filtered to measure the absolute abundance of every unique TCRbeta CDR3 rearrangement. For each sample, productive Simpson clonality was calculated by taking the square root of Simpson's diversity index across productive rearrangements. TCRdb's version of the immuneACCESS table is confined to in-frame rearrangements and falls short of the full clone set. An unresolved V gene accounts for under half of the shortfall where checked; the remainder is of unknown origin. Clone size and the V and J calls come from that table; the DNA yielded D and trimming. The sample table records around 260,000 clones; roughly 84% of these occur just once. Around 1% of the sample comes from the top ten.

Note on this clone: Its antigen remains unidentified. Base qualities are not recorded, but no much larger clone differs from it by a single base.

This TCR was sampled from a human donor with COVID-19, enrolled during active disease. The donor label of this sample is uncertain. Sequences were obtained from peripheral blood. The sequence links TRBV4-2 to TRBJ2-2, with 7 junctional bases fitting TRBD2. CDR3 reads: CASSPGSGSQNTGELFF. The bases read TGTGCCAGCAGCCCGGGTAGCGGGTCTCAGAACACCGGGGAGCTGTTTTTT.